This note documents a single T cell receptor beta chain sequence. The antigen it binds to is not known. No base quality information exists; no much larger clone differs at one position. The sample comes from a study of untreated major depressive disorder listed by TCRdb under 2018. Describing the broader study: This cross-sectional case-control study compared T cell phenotype and TCR repertoire between antidepressant-free major depressive disorder patients and individually matched non-depressed controls. The TCRbeta sequencing followed up on differences in Vbeta 5.1, Vbeta 11 and Vbeta 22 usage that flow cytometry had shown in the whole cohort.

Findings and caveats that apply to the study as a whole: Higher TRBV05-01 (Vbeta 5.1) usage among CD4+ T cells of depressed patients compared with controls was confirmed by sequencing, with p = 0.040 in a one-tailed test. In every sequenced subject, the top five TRBV05-01 clones were all identified as private clones. For the sequencing comparisons, one-tailed planned tests were applied to only three Vbeta families that had been selected in advance. Strict matching and exclusion criteria produced a comparatively small study sample, limiting generalizability of findings. In the sequencing data, TRBV25-01 and TRBV02-01 usage matched the flow-cytometry pattern but was not statistically significant.

Every depressed patient was matched in pairs with a non-depressed control on sex, age, current smoking status and body mass index. European descent was reported for all participants. No current or lifetime mood disorder was present in controls, and Quick Inventory of Depressive Symptoms-Self Report scores of 5 or less were recorded for controls. All participants were excluded for major medical conditions, Axis I/II comorbidities, regular medication or illicit drug use, or drinking over 100 g alcohol weekly. Approximately 30 ml of peripheral blood was drawn into EDTA tubes from each participant. CD4+ T cells were purified from thawed PBMCs by magnetic negative selection with the BD IMag Human CD4 T Lymphocyte Enrichment Set. Flow cytometry confirmed that the CD4+ enrichment method typically gave about 95% purity. A subgroup of 4 to 6 case-control pairs, selected blind to chemokine receptor expression and flow-cytometric repertoire skewing results, was subjected to TCRbeta sequencing. Every blood sample was taken in the morning at 8:00 a.m., after which PBMCs were separated out using Ficoll-Hypaque gradient centrifugation. Until being assayed, PBMCs were kept in liquid nitrogen after cryopreservation by gradual cooling to -80 degrees C.

The Qiagen DNeasy Blood and Tissue Kit was used to extract total genomic DNA from the purified CD4+ T cells. Following immunoSEQ immunosequencing protocols, the TCRbeta CDR3 region, as defined by IMGT, was amplified and sequenced. The study's own analysis went as follows. The immunoSEQ service preprocessed the raw sequence data to correct PCR and sequencing errors. The sequence data were imported into the immunoSEQ Analyzer and were further analyzed using VDJtools v1.0.7. The paired Wilcoxon signed-rank test was applied to assess differences between patients and controls. The table was pulled from immuneACCESS by TCRdb, which kept in-frame rearrangements only. Such tables lose some clones; where checked, under half of the loss comes from unresolved V genes, and the rest has no known cause. The V and J calls and clone size were taken over from that table, and D and trimming were inferred from the DNA. The sample includes around 20,000 clones, with around 92% observed a single time. Clones ranked in the top ten supply about 0.52% of the sample.

The germline V gene sets CDR1 to SQVTM and CDR2 to ANQGSEA. The CDR3 contains 14 residues, cysteine and phenylalanine counted. The sequence is cut down to CDR3 DNA, 42 bases in frame from base 1. Trimming leaves V shorter by 3 bases and J shorter by 0 bases, with the junction holding 3 bases beyond the gene matches. The rearranged chain carries TRBV29-1 and TRBJ2-7; TRBD2 matches 9 bases in the middle. The source material was CD4+ T cells from PBMCs. This sequence was found in a woman aged 40 to 55 in good health. The nucleotides read TGCAGCGTTGAGCTAGCGGGAAGCTCCTACGAGCAGTACTTC. This translates into CSVELAGSSYEQYF.